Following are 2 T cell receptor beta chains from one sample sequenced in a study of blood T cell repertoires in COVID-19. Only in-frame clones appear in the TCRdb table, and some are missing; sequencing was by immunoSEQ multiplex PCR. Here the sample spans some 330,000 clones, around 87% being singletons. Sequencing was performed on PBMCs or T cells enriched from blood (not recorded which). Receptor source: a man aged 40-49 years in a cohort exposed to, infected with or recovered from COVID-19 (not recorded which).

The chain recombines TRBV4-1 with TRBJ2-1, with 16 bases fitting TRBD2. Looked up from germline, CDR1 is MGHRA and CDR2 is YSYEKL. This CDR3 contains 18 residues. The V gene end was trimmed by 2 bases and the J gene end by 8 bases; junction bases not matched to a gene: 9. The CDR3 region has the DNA TGCGCCAGCAGCCAACCCCCGGGACTAGCGGGAGGGTCCGATGAGCAGTTCTTC. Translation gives CASSQPPGLAGGSDEQFF.

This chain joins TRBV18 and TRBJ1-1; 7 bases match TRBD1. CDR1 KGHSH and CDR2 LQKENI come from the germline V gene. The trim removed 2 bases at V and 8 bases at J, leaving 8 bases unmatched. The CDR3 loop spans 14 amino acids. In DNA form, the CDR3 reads TGTGCCAGCTCACCAGGAGTGTCAGGGGGGGAAGCTTTCTTT. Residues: CASSPGVSGGEAFF. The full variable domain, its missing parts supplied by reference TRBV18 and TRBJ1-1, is NAGVMQNPRHLVRRRGQEARLRCSPMKGHSHVYWYRQLPEEGLKFMVYLQKENIIDESGMPKERFSAEFPKEGPSILRIQQVVRGDSAAYFCASSPGVSGGEAFFGQGTRLTVV.